This T cell receptor beta chain emerged from a study of T cell repertoires in cytomegalovirus infection. As for the study in general: Through public TCR beta signatures, both CMV infection and matching HLA type were indicated.

V was clipped by 6 bases and J by 6 bases; unmatched bases: 4. Germline V gene sequence: CDR1 SEHNR, CDR2 FQNEAQ (reference sequence). CDR3 length: 13 residues. This clonotype was seen many times. The antigen remains undetermined. TCRdb recomputed calls from the reads with MiXCR, one row per CDR3 protein. The data hold 560,000 or so distinct CDR3 sequences, with approximately 15% observed a single time. Whole-study findings and limits: Clonotype analysis showed dominance of the ex vivo response by HLA-C-restricted CMV-specific TCR beta clonotypes. CMV carriers having the relevant HLA were flagged by cumulative public TCR beta family frequency.

This sequence joins TRBV7-9 and TRBJ2-1, with TRBD1 matching over 8 bases. The specimen was CD8+ T cells from PBMCs. This sequence originates from a human donor in good health (CMV status not recorded). Some clones in this sample may be carry-over from other donors' samples. The CDR3 spells CASSSDRGNEQFF. CDR3 DNA: TGTGCCAGCAGTTCAGACAGGGGCAATGAGCAGTTCTTC.